In this sample, the clone carrying this T cell receptor (beta chain) turned up a few times. Its antigen is unknown. The PCR used 60 Vbeta and 13 Jbeta primers. The authors' processing: Among the unique TCR beta chains that a later analysis counted, 75 million to 85 million in all, roughly 11 million were shared. Profiled with immunoSEQ multiplex PCR; TCRdb holds only in-frame clones, not every one. D and trimming were read from the DNA, whereas the V and J calls and clone size are those reported in that table. The repertoire consists of approximately 160,000 clones, with 76% occurring once and the leading ten covering around 0.71%. This specimen belongs to a study of cytomegalovirus exposure and HLA in healthy donors. Study-wide results and limits: Roughly uniform sequencing depth across donors was assumed, possibly incorrectly. V segments that were indistinguishable, TRBV6-2 and TRBV6-3 among them, were omitted from analysis.

The CDR3 has 16 amino acids. CDR1 is LNHDA, CDR2 SQIVND, per germline (reference sequence). V was shortened by 2 bases and J by 5 bases, with 16 bases between the two germline ends. This clonotype was sampled from a female donor in good health and CMV-seronegative. The sequenced material came from PBMCs. The V call is TRBV19, the J call TRBJ1-5; possibly TRBD1 for D (6 bases). The CDR3, as DNA: TGTGCCAGTAGTATAAGGGGGGTGGGGGGGGATCAGCCCCAGCATTTT. Amino acid sequence: CASSIRGVGGDQPQHF.